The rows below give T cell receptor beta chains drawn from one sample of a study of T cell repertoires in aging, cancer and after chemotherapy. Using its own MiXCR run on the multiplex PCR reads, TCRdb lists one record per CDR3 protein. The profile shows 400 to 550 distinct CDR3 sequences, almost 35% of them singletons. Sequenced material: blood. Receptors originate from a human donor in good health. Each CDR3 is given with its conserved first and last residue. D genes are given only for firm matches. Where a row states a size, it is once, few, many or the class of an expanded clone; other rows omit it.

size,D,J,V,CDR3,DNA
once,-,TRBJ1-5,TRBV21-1,CASRRHKGARGSGQPQHF,TGTGCCAGCAGAAGACATAAAGGTGCCCGTGGAAGTGGTCAGCCCCAGCATTTT
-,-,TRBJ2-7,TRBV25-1,CASSAAGKHEQYF,TGTGCCAGCAGTGCGGCGGGGAAGCACGAGCAGTACTTC
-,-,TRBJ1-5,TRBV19,CASSIRTRHSNQPQHF,TGTGCCAGTAGTATAAGGACAAGACATAGCAATCAGCCCCAGCATTTT
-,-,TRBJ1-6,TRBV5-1,CASSLAKDNSPLHF,TGCGCCAGCAGCTTGGCCAAAGACAATTCACCCCTCCACTTT
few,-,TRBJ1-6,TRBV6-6,CASSLPGNNSPLHF,TGTGCCAGCAGTTTACCGGGTAATAATTCACCCCTCCACTTT
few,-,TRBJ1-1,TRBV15,CATSRVGTRSNRDRTEAFF,TGTGCCACCAGCAGAGTGGGGACGAGGAGCAACAGGGATCGCACTGAAGCTTTCTTT
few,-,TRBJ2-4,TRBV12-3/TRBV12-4,CASSLRPGSSGNIQYF,TGTGCCAGCAGTTTACGTCCGGGTTCCTCGGGGAACATTCAGTACTTC
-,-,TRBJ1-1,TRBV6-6,CASSLGTLGAEAFF,TGTGCCAGCTCCCTCGGGACGCTGGGGGCTGAAGCTTTCTTT
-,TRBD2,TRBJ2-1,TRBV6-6,CASSYPTSGGSSEQFF,TGTGCCAGCAGTTACCCGACTAGCGGGGGGTCAAGTGAGCAGTTCTTC
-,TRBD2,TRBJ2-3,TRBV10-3,CATVGGGTDTQYF,TGTGCCACTGTGGGGGGGGGGACAGATACGCAGTATTTT
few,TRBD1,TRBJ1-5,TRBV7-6,CASALQGGHQPQHF,TGTGCCAGCGCGCTTCAGGGGGGCCATCAGCCCCAGCATTTT
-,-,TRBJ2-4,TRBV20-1,CSAGQTLGKNIQYF,TGCAGTGCTGGACAGACTCTGGGCAAAAACATTCAGTACTTC
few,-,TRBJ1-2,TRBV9,CASSISTAANYGYTF,TGTGCCAGCAGCATATCGACCGCCGCTAACTATGGCTACACCTTC
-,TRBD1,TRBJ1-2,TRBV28,CASSPGTGGNYGYTF,TGTGCCAGCAGTCCCGGGACAGGGGGTAACTATGGCTACACCTTC
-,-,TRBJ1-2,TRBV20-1,CSAPRAGARGYGYTF,TGCAGTGCCCCAAGGGCAGGGGCGAGGGGCTATGGCTACACCTTC
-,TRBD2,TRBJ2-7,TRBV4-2,CASSQDGGGGASEQYF,TGTGCCAGCAGCCAAGATGGTGGCGGGGGGGCCTCCGAGCAGTACTTC
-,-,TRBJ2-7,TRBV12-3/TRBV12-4,CASSRGQGEQYF,TGTGCCAGCAGCCGCGGGCAGGGCGAGCAGTACTTC
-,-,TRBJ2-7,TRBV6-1,CASSELRGGRDEQYF,TGTGCCAGCAGTGAATTGAGAGGGGGTCGGGACGAGCAGTACTTC
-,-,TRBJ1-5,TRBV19,CASTAGATGFNQPQHF,TGTGCCAGTACCGCGGGCGCAACCGGGTTCAATCAGCCCCAGCATTTT
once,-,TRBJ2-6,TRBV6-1,CASKEAQSSGANVLTF,TGTGCCAGCAAGGAGGCGCAGAGCTCTGGGGCCAACGTCCTGACTTTC
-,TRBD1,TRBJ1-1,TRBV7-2,CASSSRDRGKNTEAFF,TGTGCCAGCAGCTCCCGGGACAGGGGGAAGAACACTGAAGCTTTCTTT
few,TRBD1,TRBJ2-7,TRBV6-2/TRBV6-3,CASRNPLSGQGGEQYF,TGTGCCAGCAGAAACCCCCTTAGCGGACAGGGGGGTGAGCAGTACTTC
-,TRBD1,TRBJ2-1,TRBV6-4,CASSEETGGHNEQFF,TGTGCCAGCAGTGAGGAGACAGGGGGCCACAATGAGCAGTTCTTC
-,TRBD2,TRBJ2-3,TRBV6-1,CASSDGGGGASDTQYF,TGTGCCAGCAGTGACGGTGGCGGGGGGGCTTCAGATACGCAGTATTTT
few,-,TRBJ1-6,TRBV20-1,CSARVEGVRNSPLHF,TGCAGTGCTAGAGTTGAGGGGGTGCGTAATTCACCCCTCCACTTT
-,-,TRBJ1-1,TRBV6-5,CASSPLTSGTEAFF,TGTGCCAGCAGTCCCCTAACGTCGGGGACTGAAGCTTTCTTT
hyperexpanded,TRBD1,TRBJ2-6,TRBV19,CASSSSTGSSSGANVLTF,TGTGCCAGTAGTTCGTCGACAGGGTCCTCATCTGGGGCCAACGTCCTGACTTTC
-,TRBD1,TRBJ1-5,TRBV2,CASKSDRDDQPQHF,TGTGCCAGCAAATCCGACAGGGACGATCAGCCCCAGCATTTT
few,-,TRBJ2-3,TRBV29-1,CSVFRAKRGDTQYF,TGCAGCGTTTTTAGGGCGAAAAGAGGAGATACGCAGTATTTT
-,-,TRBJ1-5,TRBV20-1,CSARSMTGNQPQHF,TGCAGTGCTAGATCAATGACAGGTAATCAGCCCCAGCATTTT
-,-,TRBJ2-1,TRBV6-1,CASSYGGAYNEQFF,TGTGCCAGCAGTTACGGAGGGGCCTACAATGAGCAGTTCTTC
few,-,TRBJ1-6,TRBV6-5,CASSYTGVSYNSPLHF,TGTGCCAGCAGTTATACGGGGGTCTCCTATAATTCACCCCTCCACTTT
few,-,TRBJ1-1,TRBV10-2,CASSPTNTEAFF,TGCGCCAGCTCCCCTACGAACACTGAAGCTTTCTTT
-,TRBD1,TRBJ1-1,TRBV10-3,CAIRDREGTEAFF,TGTGCCATCAGAGACAGGGAGGGCACTGAAGCTTTCTTT
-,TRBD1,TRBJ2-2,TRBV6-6,CAGARTGATNTGELFF,TGTGCCGGGGCCCGGACAGGGGCCACGAACACCGGGGAGCTGTTTTTT
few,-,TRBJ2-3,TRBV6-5,CASSEGGGAGVTQYF,TGTGCCAGCAGTGAAGGGGGCGGGGCGGGGGTTACGCAGTATTTT
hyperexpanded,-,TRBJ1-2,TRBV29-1,CSARGTYDYGYTF,TGCAGCGCTAGGGGTACTTATGACTATGGCTACACCTTC
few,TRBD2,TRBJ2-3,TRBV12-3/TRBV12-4,CASSFRGGFSTDTQYF,TGTGCCAGCAGTTTCCGGGGGGGCTTCAGCACAGATACGCAGTATTTT
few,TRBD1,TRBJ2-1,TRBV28,CASSPIPGQGRNNEQFF,TGTGCCAGCAGTCCAATACCGGGACAGGGGCGGAACAATGAGCAGTTCTTC
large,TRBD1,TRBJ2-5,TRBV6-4,CASSPGTGGAETQYF,TGTGCCAGCAGTCCCGGGACAGGGGGCGCAGAGACCCAGTACTTC
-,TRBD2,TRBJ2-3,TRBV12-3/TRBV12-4,CASNRREGGAGTQYF,TGTGCCAGCAATCGTCGGGAGGGGGGAGCAGGTACGCAGTATTTT
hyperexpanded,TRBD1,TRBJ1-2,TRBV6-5,CASASGGYGYTF,TGTGCCAGCGCCTCAGGGGGCTATGGCTACACCTTC
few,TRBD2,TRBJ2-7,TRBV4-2,CASSQDPAGGAYEQYF,TGTGCCAGCAGCCAAGATCCGGCGGGGGGGGCCTACGAGCAGTACTTC
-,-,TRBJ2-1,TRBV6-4,CASSDSDGGEQFF,TGTGCCAGCAGTGACTCTGACGGGGGTGAGCAGTTCTTC
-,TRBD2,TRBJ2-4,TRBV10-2,CASSLLAGGQAQYF,TGCGCCAGCAGCTTACTAGCGGGGGGGCAAGCCCAGTACTTC
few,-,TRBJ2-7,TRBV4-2,CASSKHNEQYF,TGCGCCAGCAGCAAGCATAACGAGCAGTACTTC
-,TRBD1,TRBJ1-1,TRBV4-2,CASSLRDRATTEAFF,TGTGCCAGCAGCCTCCGGGACAGGGCTACCACTGAAGCTTTCTTT
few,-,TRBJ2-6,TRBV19,CASSEGDPSGANVLTF,TGTGCCAGTAGTGAGGGGGATCCCTCTGGGGCCAACGTCCTGACTTTC
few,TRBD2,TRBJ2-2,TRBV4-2,CASSPRLAGGLNTGELFF,TGCGCCAGCAGCCCTAGACTAGCGGGGGGCCTGAACACCGGGGAGCTGTTTTTT
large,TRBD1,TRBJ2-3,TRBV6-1,CASSKGAGGTDTQYF,TGTGCCAGCAGCAAGGGGGCGGGCGGCACAGATACGCAGTATTTT
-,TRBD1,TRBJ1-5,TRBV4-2,CASSQEGLTGGQTQHF,TGTGCCAGCAGCCAAGAAGGATTGACAGGGGGACAGACCCAGCATTTT
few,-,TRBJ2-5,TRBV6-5,CASSRGGWSQETQYF,TGTGCCAGCAGTCGTGGGGGCTGGTCTCAAGAGACCCAGTACTTC
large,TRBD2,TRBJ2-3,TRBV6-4,CASSDGLAGVDTQYF,TGTGCCAGCAGTGACGGACTAGCGGGGGTTGATACGCAGTATTTT
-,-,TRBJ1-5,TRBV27,CASRRSTMGNQPQHF,TGTGCCAGCAGACGGTCCACTATGGGCAATCAGCCCCAGCATTTT
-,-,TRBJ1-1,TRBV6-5,CASSVGGYTEAFF,TGTGCCAGCAGTGTCGGAGGGTACACTGAAGCTTTCTTT
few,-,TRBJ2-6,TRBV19,CASSRGQSSGANVLTF,TGTGCCAGTAGCCGAGGACAGAGCTCTGGGGCCAACGTCCTGACTTTC
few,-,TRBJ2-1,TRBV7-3,CASSPQGRGSYNEQFF,TGTGCCAGCAGCCCCCAGGGGCGGGGTTCCTACAATGAGCAGTTCTTC